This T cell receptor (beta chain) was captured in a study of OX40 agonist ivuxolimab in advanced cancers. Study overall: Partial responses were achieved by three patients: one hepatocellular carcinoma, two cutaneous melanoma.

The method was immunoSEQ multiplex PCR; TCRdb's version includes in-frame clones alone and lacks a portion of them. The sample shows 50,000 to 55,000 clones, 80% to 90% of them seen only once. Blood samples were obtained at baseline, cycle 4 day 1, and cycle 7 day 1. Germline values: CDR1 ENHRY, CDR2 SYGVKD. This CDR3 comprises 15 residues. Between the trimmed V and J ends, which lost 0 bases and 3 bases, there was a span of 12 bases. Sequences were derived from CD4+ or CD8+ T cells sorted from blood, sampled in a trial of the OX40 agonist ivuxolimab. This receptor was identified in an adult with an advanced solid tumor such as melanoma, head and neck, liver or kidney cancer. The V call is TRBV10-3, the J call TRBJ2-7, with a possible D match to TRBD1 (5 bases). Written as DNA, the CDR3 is TGTGCCATCAGTGAGTCATTCCTTGACAGCTACGAGCAGTACTTC. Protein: CAISESFLDSYEQYF.